The T cell receptor beta chain described here comes from a study of vaccination effects on CD4 cells after COVID-19. The wider study: Under the ViraFEST assay, PBMC were stimulated with viral peptide pools so that antigen-specific CD4+ T cells expanded. Sequencing was performed afterwards. The median interval between the second dose and post-vaccine sampling was 72 days. Study results and limitations: Recruitment yielded few convalescent patients, and the study had no early post-infection timepoints.

Sequencing was performed with immunoSEQ multiplex PCR; in TCRdb, only in-frame clones are kept and a portion is missing. The repertoire holds more than 60,000 clones, with around 70% as singletons. At the end of 9 to 11 days of culture, CD4+ T cells were isolated. BNT162b2 vaccine or mRNA-1273 vaccine was given to participants in two doses. Nucleocapsid antibodies were negative in the vaccine recipients, who had never had SARS-CoV-2 infection. The CDR3 has 16 residues. Trimming left V 4 bases short and J 0 bases short, with 13 bases between. CDR1 is KGHDR and CDR2 is SFDVKD in the germline V gene. This clone has a single count. The target antigen is unknown.

The sample here was CD4+ T cells from PBMCs cultured without peptide, taken after COVID-19 vaccination. The receptor comes from a human donor who received a COVID-19 vaccine. The chain combines TRBV24-1 with TRBJ2-3; D could derive from TRBD1 or TRBD2 (5 bases each). CDR3 DNA sequence: TGTGCCACCAGTGACCCGGGACGGCCAAGCACAGATACGCAGTATTTT. It is translated as CATSDPGRPSTDTQYF.